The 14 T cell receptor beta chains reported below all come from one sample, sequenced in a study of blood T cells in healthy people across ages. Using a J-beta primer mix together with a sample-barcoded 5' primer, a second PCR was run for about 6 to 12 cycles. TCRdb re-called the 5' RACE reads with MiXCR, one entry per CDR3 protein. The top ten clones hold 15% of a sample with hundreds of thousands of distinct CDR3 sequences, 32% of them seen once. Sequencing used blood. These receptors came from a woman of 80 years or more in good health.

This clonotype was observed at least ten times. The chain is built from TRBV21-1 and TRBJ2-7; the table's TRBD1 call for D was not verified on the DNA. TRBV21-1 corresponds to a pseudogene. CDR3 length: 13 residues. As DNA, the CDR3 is TGTGCCAGCAGCAGGGACGACTCCTACGAGCAGTACTTC. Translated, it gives CASSRDDSYEQYF.

CDR3 protein: CASSSRRALNTEAFF. CDR3 DNA sequence: TGTGCCAGCAGCTCACGACGGGCCTTGAACACTGAAGCTTTCTTT. The rearrangement joins TRBV7-2 to TRBJ1-1; D not resolved. Germline CDR1 SGHTA, CDR2 FQGNSA. Between the trimmed V and J ends, which lost 4 bases and 0 bases, there was a span of 12 bases. This CDR3 has 15 amino acids.

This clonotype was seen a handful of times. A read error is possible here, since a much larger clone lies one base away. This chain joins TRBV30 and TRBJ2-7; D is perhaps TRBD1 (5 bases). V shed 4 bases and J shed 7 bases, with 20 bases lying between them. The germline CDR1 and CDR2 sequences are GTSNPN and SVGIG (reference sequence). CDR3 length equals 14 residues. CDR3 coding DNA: TGTGCCTGGACACCAGGGAACTCCTACAATGAGCAGTACTTC. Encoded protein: CAWTPGNSYNEQYF.

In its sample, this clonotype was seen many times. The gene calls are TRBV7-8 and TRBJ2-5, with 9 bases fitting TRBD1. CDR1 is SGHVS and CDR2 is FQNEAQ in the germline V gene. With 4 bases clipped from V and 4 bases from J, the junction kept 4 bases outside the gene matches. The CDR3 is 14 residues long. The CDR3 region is CASSSDRGLETQYF. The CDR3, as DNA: TGTGCCAGCAGCTCGGACAGGGGATTAGAGACCCAGTACTTC.

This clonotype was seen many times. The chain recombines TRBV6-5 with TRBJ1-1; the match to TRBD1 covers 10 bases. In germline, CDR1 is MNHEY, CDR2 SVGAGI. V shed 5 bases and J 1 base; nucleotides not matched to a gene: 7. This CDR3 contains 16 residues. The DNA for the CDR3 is TGTGCCAGCAGTCCCCGGACAGGGGGAACGAACACTGAAGCTTTCTTT. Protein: CASSPRTGGTNTEAFF.

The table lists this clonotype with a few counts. The CDR3 DNA follows: TGTGCCAGCAAAAAGGGAAGGGGGGCCCGGGATCAGCCCCAGCATTTT. This encodes CASKKGRGARDQPQHF. The chain carries TRBV27 and TRBJ1-5; D may be TRBD1 (6 bases). Trimming took off 7 bases at V and 5 bases at J, with 21 bases between the two ends. Germline V lookup: CDR1 MNHEY, CDR2 SMNVEV (reference sequence). The length of the CDR3 is 16 residues.

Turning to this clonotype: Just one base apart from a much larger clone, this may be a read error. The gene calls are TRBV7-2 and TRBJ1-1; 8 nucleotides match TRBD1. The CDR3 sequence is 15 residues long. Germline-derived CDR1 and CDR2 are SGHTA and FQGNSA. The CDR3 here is CASSHPAGGIAEALF. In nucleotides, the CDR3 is TGTGCCAGCAGCCACCCCGCAGGGGGCATCGCTGAAGCTCTCTTT.

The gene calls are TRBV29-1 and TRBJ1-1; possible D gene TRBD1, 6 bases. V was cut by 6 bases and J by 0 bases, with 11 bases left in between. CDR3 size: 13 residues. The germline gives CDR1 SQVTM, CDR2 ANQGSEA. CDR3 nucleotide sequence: TGCAGCGTGACCGGACAGATGAACACTGAAGCTTTCTTT. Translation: CSVTGQMNTEAFF.

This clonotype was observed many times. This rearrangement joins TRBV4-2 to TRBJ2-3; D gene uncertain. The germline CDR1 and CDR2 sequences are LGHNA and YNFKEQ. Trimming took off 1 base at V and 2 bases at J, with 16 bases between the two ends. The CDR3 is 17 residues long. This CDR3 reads CASSQAMPRRITDTQYF. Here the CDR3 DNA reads TGTGCCAGCAGCCAAGCTATGCCGCGGCGAATCACAGATACGCAGTATTTT.

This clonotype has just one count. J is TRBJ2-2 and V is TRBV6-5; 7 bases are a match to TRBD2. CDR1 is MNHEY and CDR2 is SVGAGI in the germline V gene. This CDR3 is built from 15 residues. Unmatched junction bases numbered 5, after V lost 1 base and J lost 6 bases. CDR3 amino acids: CASSYLAGDAGELFF. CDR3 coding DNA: TGTGCCAGCAGTTACTTGGCGGGGGATGCCGGGGAGCTGTTTTTT.

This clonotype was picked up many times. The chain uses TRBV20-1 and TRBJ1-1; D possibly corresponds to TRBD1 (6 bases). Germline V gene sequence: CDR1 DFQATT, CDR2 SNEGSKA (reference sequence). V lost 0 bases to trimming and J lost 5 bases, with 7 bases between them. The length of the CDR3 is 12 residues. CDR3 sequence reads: CSARDQGTEAFF. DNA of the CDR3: TGCAGTGCTAGAGATCAGGGGACTGAAGCTTTCTTT.

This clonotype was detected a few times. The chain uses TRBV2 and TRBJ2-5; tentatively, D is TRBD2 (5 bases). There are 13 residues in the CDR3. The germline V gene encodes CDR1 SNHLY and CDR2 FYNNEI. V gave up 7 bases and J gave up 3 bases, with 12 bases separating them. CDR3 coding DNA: TGTGCCAGCAAGGCTGGGCGGGAAGAGACCCAGTACTTC. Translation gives CASKAGREETQYF.

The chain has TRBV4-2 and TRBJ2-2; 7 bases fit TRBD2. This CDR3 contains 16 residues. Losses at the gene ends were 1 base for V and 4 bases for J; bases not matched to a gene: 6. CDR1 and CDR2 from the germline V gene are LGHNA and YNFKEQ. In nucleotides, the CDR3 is TGTGCCAGCAGCCAAGTCGACGGGGGGAGCACCGGGGAGCTGTTTTTT. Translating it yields CASSQVDGGSTGELFF.

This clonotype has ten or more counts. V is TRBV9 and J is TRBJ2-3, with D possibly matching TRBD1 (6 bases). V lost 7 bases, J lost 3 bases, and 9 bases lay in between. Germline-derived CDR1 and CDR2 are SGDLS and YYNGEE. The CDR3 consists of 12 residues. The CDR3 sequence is CASGQTTDTQYF. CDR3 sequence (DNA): TGTGCCAGCGGACAGACAACAGATACGCAGTATTTT.